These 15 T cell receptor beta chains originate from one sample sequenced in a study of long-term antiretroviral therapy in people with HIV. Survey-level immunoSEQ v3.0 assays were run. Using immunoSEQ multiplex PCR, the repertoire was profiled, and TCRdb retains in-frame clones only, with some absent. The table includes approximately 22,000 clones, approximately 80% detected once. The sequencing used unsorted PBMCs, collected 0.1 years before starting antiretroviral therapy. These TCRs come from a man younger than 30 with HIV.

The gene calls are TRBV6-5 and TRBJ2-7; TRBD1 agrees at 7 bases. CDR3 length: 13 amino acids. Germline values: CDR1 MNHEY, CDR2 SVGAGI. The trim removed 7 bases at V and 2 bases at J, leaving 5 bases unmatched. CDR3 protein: CASTTGFTYEQYF. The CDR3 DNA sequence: TGTGCCAGCACGACAGGGTTCACCTACGAGCAGTACTTC.

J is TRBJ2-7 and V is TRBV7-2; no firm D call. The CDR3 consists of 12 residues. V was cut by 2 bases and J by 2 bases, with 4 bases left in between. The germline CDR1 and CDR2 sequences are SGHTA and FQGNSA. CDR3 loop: CASSLLAYEQYF. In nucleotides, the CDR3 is TGTGCCAGCAGCTTACTAGCCTACGAGCAGTACTTC.

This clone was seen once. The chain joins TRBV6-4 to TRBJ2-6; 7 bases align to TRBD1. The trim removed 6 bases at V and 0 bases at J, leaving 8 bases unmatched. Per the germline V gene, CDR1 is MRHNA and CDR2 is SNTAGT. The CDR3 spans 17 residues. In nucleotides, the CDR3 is TGTGCCAGCAGCCGGGACAGTGACCTCTCTGGGGCCAACGTCCTGACTTTC. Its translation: CASSRDSDLSGANVLTF.

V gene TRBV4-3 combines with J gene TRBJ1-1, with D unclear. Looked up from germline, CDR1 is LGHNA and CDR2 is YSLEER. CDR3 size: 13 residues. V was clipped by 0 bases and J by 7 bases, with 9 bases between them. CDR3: CASSQDLRVEAFF. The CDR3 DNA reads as TGCGCCAGCAGCCAAGATCTTCGGGTTGAAGCTTTCTTT.

In DNA, the CDR3 is TGTGCCAGCAGCCCATTTAGCGGGGGGGGCTACGAGCAGTACTTC. Amino acids: CASSPFSGGGYEQYF. The chain recombines TRBV9 with TRBJ2-7; 11 bases match TRBD2. In germline, CDR1 is SGDLS, CDR2 YYNGEE. The length of the CDR3 is 15 residues. The V segment lost 4 bases and the J segment 3 bases; nucleotides outside the gene matches: 6.

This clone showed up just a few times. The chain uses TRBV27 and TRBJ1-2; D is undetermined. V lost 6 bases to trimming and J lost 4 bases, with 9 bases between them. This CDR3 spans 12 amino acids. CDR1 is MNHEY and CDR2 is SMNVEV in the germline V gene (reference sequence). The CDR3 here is CASRARGYGYTF. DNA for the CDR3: TGTGCCAGCAGGGCGCGGGGCTATGGCTACACCTTC.

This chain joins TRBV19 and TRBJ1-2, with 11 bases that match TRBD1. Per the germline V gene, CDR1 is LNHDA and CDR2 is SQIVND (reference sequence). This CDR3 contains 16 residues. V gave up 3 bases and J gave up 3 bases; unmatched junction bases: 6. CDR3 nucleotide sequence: TGTGCCAGTAGTATGGACAGGGGGCCTCGCGACTATGGCTACACCTTC. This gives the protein CASSMDRGPRDYGYTF.

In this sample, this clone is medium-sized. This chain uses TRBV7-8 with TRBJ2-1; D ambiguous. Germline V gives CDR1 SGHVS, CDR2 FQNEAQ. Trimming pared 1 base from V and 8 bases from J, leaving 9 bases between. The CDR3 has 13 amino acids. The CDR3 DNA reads TGTGCCAGCAGCTTAGGTTCCAGCTATGAGCAGTTCTTC. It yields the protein CASSLGSSYEQFF.

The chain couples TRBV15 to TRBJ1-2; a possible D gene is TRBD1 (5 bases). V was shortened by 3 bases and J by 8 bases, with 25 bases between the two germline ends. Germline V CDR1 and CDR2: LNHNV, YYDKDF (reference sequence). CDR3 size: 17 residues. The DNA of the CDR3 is TGTGCCACCAGCAGTCGGCGGGGGGTCGGGTTCTTAGGCGGCTACACCTTC. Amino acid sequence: CATSSRRGVGFLGGYTF.

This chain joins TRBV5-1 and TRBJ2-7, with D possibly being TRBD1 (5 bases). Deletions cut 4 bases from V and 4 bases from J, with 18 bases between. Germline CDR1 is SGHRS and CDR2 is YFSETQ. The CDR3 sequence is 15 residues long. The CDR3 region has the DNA TGCGCCAGCAGCGTGCAGCCTTTGGGGCAATACGAGCAGTACTTC. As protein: CASSVQPLGQYEQYF.

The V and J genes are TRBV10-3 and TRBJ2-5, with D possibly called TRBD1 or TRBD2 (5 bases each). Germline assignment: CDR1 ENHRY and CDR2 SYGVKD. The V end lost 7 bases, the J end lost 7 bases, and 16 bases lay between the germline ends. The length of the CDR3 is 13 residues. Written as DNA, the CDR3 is TGTGCCATCACCAGAGACAGTGAGGGGACCCAGTACTTC. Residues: CAITRDSEGTQYF.

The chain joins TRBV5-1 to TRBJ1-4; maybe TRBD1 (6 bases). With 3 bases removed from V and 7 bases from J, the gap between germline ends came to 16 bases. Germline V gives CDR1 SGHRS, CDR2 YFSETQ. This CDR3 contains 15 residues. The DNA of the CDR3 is TGCGCCAGCAGCTGGGGTCGGGGGGCCGCTGAAAAACTGTTTTTT. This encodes CASSWGRGAAEKLFF. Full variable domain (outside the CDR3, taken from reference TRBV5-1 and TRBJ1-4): KAGVTQTPRYLIKTRGQQVTLSCSPISGHRSVSWYQQTPGQGLQFLFEYFSETQRNKGNFPGRFSGRQFSNSRSEMNVSTLELGDSALYLCASSWGRGAAEKLFFGSGTQLSVL.

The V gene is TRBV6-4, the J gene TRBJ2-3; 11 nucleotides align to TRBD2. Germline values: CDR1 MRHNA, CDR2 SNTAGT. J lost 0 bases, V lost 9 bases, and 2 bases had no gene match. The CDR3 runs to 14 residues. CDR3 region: CASSGGASTDTQYF. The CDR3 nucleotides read TGTGCCAGTAGCGGGGGGGCTAGCACAGATACGCAGTATTTT.

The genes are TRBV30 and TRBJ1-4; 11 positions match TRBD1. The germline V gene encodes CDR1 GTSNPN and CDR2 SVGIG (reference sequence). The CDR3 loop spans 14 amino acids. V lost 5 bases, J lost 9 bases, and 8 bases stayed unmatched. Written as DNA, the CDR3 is TGTGCCTGGGAAGGACAGGGGGCTGGGAAAAAACTGTTTTTT. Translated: CAWEGQGAGKKLFF.

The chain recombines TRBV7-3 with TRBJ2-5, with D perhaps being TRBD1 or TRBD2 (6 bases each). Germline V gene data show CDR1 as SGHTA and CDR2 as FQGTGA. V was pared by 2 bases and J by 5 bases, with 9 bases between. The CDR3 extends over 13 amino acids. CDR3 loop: CASSLLGGETQYF. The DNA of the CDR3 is TGTGCCAGCAGCTTACTAGGGGGGGAGACCCAGTACTTC. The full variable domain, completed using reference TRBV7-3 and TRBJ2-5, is GAGVSQTPSNKVTEKGKYVELRCDPISGHTALYWYRQSLGQGPEFLIYFQGTGAADDSGLPNDRFFAVRPEGSVSTLKIQRTERGDSAVYLCASSLLGGETQYFGPGTRLLVL.